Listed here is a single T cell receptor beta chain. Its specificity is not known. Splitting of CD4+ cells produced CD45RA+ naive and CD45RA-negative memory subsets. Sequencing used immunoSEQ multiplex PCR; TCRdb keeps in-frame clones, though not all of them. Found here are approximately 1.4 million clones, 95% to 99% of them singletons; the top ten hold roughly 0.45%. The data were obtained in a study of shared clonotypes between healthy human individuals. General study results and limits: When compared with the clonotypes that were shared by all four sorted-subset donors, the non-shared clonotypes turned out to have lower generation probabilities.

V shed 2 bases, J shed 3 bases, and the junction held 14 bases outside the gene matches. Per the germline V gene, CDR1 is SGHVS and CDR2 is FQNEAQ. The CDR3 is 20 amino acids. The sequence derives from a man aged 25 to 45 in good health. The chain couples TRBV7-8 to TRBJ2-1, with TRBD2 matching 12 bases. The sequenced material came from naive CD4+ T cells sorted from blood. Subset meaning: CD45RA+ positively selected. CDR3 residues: CASSLLTSGSGGTFYNEQFF. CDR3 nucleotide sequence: TGTGCCAGCAGCTTATTGACTAGCGGGAGTGGGGGGACCTTCTACAATGAGCAGTTCTTC.